This T cell receptor beta chain was found in a study of cytomegalovirus exposure and HLA in healthy donors. Study-wide background: A prior analysis found 100 million to 140 million unique TCR beta sequences from around 200 million T cells. Notes on the study in general: Across donors, most TCRs were seen rarely, yet some public ones were widespread.

This CDR3 comprises 17 residues. V shed 0 bases and J shed 0 bases, with 14 bases lying between them. The germline V gene encodes CDR1 SEHNR and CDR2 FQNEAQ (reference sequence). The PCR had 60 Vbeta and 13 Jbeta primers. The table came from immunoSEQ multiplex PCR; TCRdb's copy has only in-frame clones and leaves some out. The table has nearly 200,000 clones, 75% to 85% seen once. Samples came from healthy bone marrow donors. The sample holds one count of this clone. The antigen remains unidentified. The sequence derives from a woman in her fifties or sixties in good health and CMV-seropositive. The sequenced sample consisted of PBMCs. This chain links TRBV7-9 with TRBJ1-2; no firm D call. DNA of the CDR3: TGTGCCAGCAGCTTAGCGCTTTTAACGGACTCTAACTATGGCTACACCTTC. It translates to CASSLALLTDSNYGYTF.